This T cell receptor (beta chain) was profiled in a study of OX40 agonist ivuxolimab in advanced cancers. Patients with autoimmune history or systemic immunosuppression were excluded. At baseline, cycle 4 day 1, and cycle 7 day 1, blood was sampled. The protocol was immunoSEQ multiplex PCR, while the TCRdb copy is restricted to in-frame clones and leaves out a portion. The table lists about 3,000 clones, over 70% of them singletons. The study's findings and limits: Which antigen the expanded peripheral T cells recognized is unknown. At 0.1 to 3.0 mg/kg and by week 6, clonal expansion occurred in CD4+ and CD8+ blood T cells.

For this clone: Its antigen is still unknown.

Germline V gene data show CDR1 as SGHTA and CDR2 as FQGNSA. Deletions cut 1 base from V and 6 bases from J, with 25 bases between. The CDR3 totals 18 residues. The V and J genes are TRBV7-2 and TRBJ2-7, with a weak D call TRBD2 (7 bases). Sequencing used CD4+ or CD8+ T cells sorted from blood, obtained in a trial of the OX40 agonist ivuxolimab. The receptor was isolated from an adult with an advanced solid tumor such as melanoma, head and neck, liver or kidney cancer. The CDR3: CASSLVGAVSGLWGEQYF. CDR3 DNA: TGTGCCAGCAGCTTAGTGGGGGCGGTTAGCGGGCTCTGGGGCGAGCAGTACTTC.